A single sample gave rise to the 27 T cell receptor beta chains below, sequenced in a study of CD8 T cells in Susac syndrome. Reverse transcription of 0.5 to 1 ug RNA was performed with random hexamers. TCRdb processed the immunoSEQ multiplex PCR reads anew with MiXCR; each CDR3 protein has one entry. The sample shows approximately 280,000 distinct CDR3 sequences, roughly 81% of them seen only once. The sequenced sample consisted of CD8+ T cells from PBMCs. The receptors were gathered from a human donor with multiple sclerosis.

V is TRBV29-1 and J is TRBJ2-1; 9 bases match TRBD2. The CDR3 consists of 18 residues. Germline assignment: CDR1 SQVTM and CDR2 ANQGSEA. The ends lost 5 bases at V and 10 bases at J; junction bases unmatched: 24. The CDR3 protein is CSVRYRNIASGNPFEQFF. In DNA, the CDR3 is TGCAGCGTTAGATATCGGAACATTGCTAGCGGGAACCCCTTCGAGCAGTTCTTC.

The chain has TRBV4-1 and TRBJ2-2; TRBD2 aligns across 9 bases. The CDR3 covers 15 residues. CDR1 is MGHRA and CDR2 is YSYEKL in the germline V gene. Losses at the gene ends were 4 bases for V and 5 bases for J; bases not matched to a gene: 5. The CDR3 is CASSPDSGSTGELFF. Written as DNA, the CDR3 is TGCGCCAGCAGCCCGGATAGCGGGAGTACCGGGGAGCTGTTTTTT.

The chain employs TRBV13 and TRBJ2-7; D is ambiguous. Looked up from germline, CDR1 is PRHDT and CDR2 is FYEKMQ (reference sequence). The V end was cut by 7 bases, the J end by 6 bases, with 16 bases between. CDR3 length equals 13 residues. The CDR3, as DNA: TGTGCCAGCACTGGCTTTACCTCCGCCGAGCAGTACTTC. Its translation: CASTGFTSAEQYF.

CDR3 loop: CASSSALAGTDTQYF. CDR3 DNA sequence: TGCGCCAGCAGTTCAGCGCTAGCAGGCACAGATACGCAGTATTTT. The rearrangement joins TRBV4-1 to TRBJ2-3, with D maybe TRBD2 (5 bases). There are 15 residues in the CDR3. Trimming cost V 6 bases and J 1 base, with 14 bases left between them. Germline CDR1 and CDR2: MGHRA and YSYEKL.

V is TRBV11-2 and J is TRBJ2-5, with a weak D call TRBD2 (6 bases). CDR3 length: 17 residues. The V end lost 3 bases, the J end lost 0 bases, and 17 bases lay between the germline ends. CDR1 is SGHAT and CDR2 is FQNNGV in the germline V gene. The DNA of the CDR3 is TGTGCCAGCAGCTTCCGTCGAGCCGCTAGCGACCAAGAGACCCAGTACTTC. It translates to CASSFRRAASDQETQYF.

V gene TRBV5-1 combines with J gene TRBJ2-1; D perhaps matches TRBD2 (6 bases). Germline V gene lookup returns CDR1 SGHRS and CDR2 YFSETQ. There are 14 residues in the CDR3. Deletions cut 0 bases from V and 7 bases from J, with 11 bases between. CDR3 nucleotides: TGCGCCAGCAGCTTGGTGGGGGGATTGAATGAGCAGTTCTTC. Translating it yields CASSLVGGLNEQFF.

This clonotype came up a few times. The chain employs TRBV13 and TRBJ2-5; possibly TRBD1 for D (6 bases). The germline CDR1 and CDR2 sequences are PRHDT and FYEKMQ (reference sequence). Trimming removed 3 bases at V and 4 bases at J, with 15 bases between. The CDR3 has 15 amino acids. The CDR3 region is CASSFGRGVIETQYF. CDR3 bases: TGTGCCAGCAGCTTCGGCAGGGGAGTGATAGAGACCCAGTACTTC.

The rearrangement links TRBV28 to TRBJ2-7, with TRBD2 identical over 10 bases. Germline V CDR1 and CDR2: MDHEN, SYDVKM. With 5 bases clipped from V and 3 bases from J, the junction kept 7 bases outside the gene matches. CDR3 length equals 15 residues. CDR3 DNA: TGTGCCAGCAGTCCGCTCCGGACTAGCGGCTACGAGCAGTACTTC. It codes for CASSPLRTSGYEQYF.

The gene calls are TRBV29-1 and TRBJ2-1, with D possibly TRBD2 on 5 matching bases. V shed 0 bases and J shed 8 bases, with 17 bases lying between them. The germline CDR1 and CDR2 sequences are SQVTM and ANQGSEA. The CDR3 is 15 residues long. CDR3 bases: TGCAGCGTTGAAGATCCCTTACTAGAGGGCTATGAGCAGTTCTTC. Amino acids: CSVEDPLLEGYEQFF.

This clonotype has just one count. J is TRBJ2-7 and V is TRBV6-5; D remains ambiguous. CDR1 and CDR2 from the germline V gene are MNHEY and SVGAGI. The V end was cut by 2 bases, the J end by 7 bases, with 9 bases between. The CDR3 has 12 amino acids. This chain's CDR3 is CASSYGSEEQYF. The CDR3 bases are TGTGCCAGCAGTTACGGCAGCGAGGAGCAGTACTTC.

The V gene is TRBV5-4, the J gene TRBJ2-2; 7 nucleotides align to TRBD1. V shed 5 bases, J shed 0 bases, and the junction held 4 bases outside the gene matches. Germline assignment: CDR1 SGHNT and CDR2 YYREEE (reference sequence). The CDR3 consists of 15 residues. The CDR3: CASRAGTANTGELFF. CDR3 DNA sequence: TGTGCCAGCAGAGCCGGGACAGCGAACACCGGGGAGCTGTTTTTT.

The chain has TRBV9 and TRBJ1-2; unclear D gene. In germline, CDR1 is SGDLS, CDR2 YYNGEE. The CDR3 runs to 12 residues. V lost 0 bases to trimming and J lost 6 bases, with 6 bases between them. CDR3 region: CASSVGRNGYTF. CDR3 in DNA: TGTGCCAGCAGCGTAGGACGTAATGGCTACACCTTC.

The chain couples TRBV28 to TRBJ2-5; no clear D gene. V shed 6 bases and J shed 5 bases, with 16 bases lying between them. Germline CDR1 reads MDHEN; CDR2 reads SYDVKM. The CDR3 extends over 14 amino acids. CDR3 DNA: TGTGCCAGCAGCTCTCCGTCCCTGAGGGAGACCCAGTACTTC. Amino acid sequence: CASSSPSLRETQYF.

The J gene is TRBJ2-7, the V gene TRBV7-8; TRBD2 matches at 11 bases. The CDR3 is made up of 15 amino acids. The germline V gene has CDR1 SGHVS and CDR2 FQNEAQ. Trimming took 4 bases from V and 3 from J; bases not matched to a gene: 5. The CDR3 DNA reads TGTGCCAGCAGCTCCCGAGGACTAGCGGGCTACGAGCAGTACTTC. It yields the protein CASSSRGLAGYEQYF.

The chain recombines TRBV3-1 with TRBJ2-7; D call uncertain. The ends were cut back, 4 bases at V and 3 bases at J, with 16 bases in the middle. The CDR3 runs to 15 residues. CDR1 and CDR2 (germline): LGHDT, YNNKEL (reference sequence). In DNA form, the CDR3 reads TGTGCCAGCAGCCCATCATCGGAAGGATTCTACGAGCAGTACTTC. Residues: CASSPSSEGFYEQYF.

The J gene is TRBJ2-3, the V gene TRBV7-9, with a possible D match to TRBD1 (6 bases). V was clipped by 7 bases and J by 8 bases, with 22 bases between them. Per the germline V gene, CDR1 is SEHNR and CDR2 is FQNEAQ (reference sequence). CDR3 length: 15 residues. The CDR3 spells CASIATGLSLPTQYF. The CDR3 DNA sequence: TGTGCCAGCATCGCAACAGGGTTGTCCTTACCTACGCAGTATTTT.

V usage is TRBV7-6 and J usage is TRBJ2-7; D might be TRBD2 (5 bases). CDR1 is SGHVS, CDR2 FNYEAQ, per germline. This CDR3 spans 18 amino acids. V was shortened by 2 bases and J by 0 bases, with 20 bases between the two germline ends. CDR3 sequence reads: CASSLLGYDGKPSYEQYF. The CDR3, as DNA: TGTGCCAGCAGCTTACTCGGATACGACGGGAAGCCCTCCTACGAGCAGTACTTC.

The V and J genes are TRBV20-1 and TRBJ1-2, with TRBD1 as a possible D gene (5 bases). V lost 7 bases, J lost 4 bases, and 13 bases lay in between. This CDR3 spans 12 amino acids. CDR1 and CDR2 (germline): DFQATT, SNEGSKA (reference sequence). The DNA for the CDR3 is TGCAGTGGGGGCCGGGCCCCCTATGGCTACACCTTC. Amino acids: CSGGRAPYGYTF.

V usage is TRBV14 and J usage is TRBJ2-7, with D possibly being TRBD1 (6 bases). Germline V CDR1 and CDR2: SGHDN, FVKESK. The CDR3 spans 15 residues. The ends were cut back, 0 bases at V and 1 base at J, with 10 bases in the middle. CDR3 protein: CASSQDPGQSYEQYF. The CDR3 coding sequence is TGTGCCAGCAGCCAAGATCCCGGACAGTCCTACGAGCAGTACTTC.

This chain connects TRBV11-2 to TRBJ2-1, with no clear D. This CDR3 contains 13 residues. Germline CDR1 reads SGHAT; CDR2 reads FQNNGV. Between the trimmed V and J ends, which lost 6 bases and 0 bases, there was a span of 6 bases. The chain's CDR3 is CASRNFSYNEQFF. DNA of the CDR3: TGTGCCAGCAGAAATTTCTCCTACAATGAGCAGTTCTTC.

This clonotype was counted a single time. This sequence joins TRBV27 and TRBJ2-2, with TRBD2 as a possible D gene (7 bases). The germline V gene has CDR1 MNHEY and CDR2 SMNVEV (reference sequence). The length of the CDR3 is 15 residues. V lost 2 bases, J lost 5 bases, and 12 bases lay in between. The CDR3 region is CASSLVGGRTGELFF. The CDR3 DNA is TGTGCCAGCAGTTTAGTCGGGGGGCGAACCGGGGAGCTGTTTTTT.

The chain uses TRBV11-2 and TRBJ2-1; TRBD1 matches at 7 bases. Losses at the gene ends were 5 bases for V and 0 bases for J; bases not matched to a gene: 10. The CDR3 contains 17 residues. CDR1 and CDR2 (germline): SGHAT, FQNNGV. The CDR3 sequence is CASSLTRQGRSYNEQFF. Written as DNA, the CDR3 is TGTGCCAGCAGCCTTACCCGACAGGGTCGCTCCTACAATGAGCAGTTCTTC.

The chain combines TRBV6-5 with TRBJ2-7; 10 nucleotides line up with TRBD1. CDR1 is MNHEY, CDR2 SVGAGI, per germline. The CDR3 sequence is 13 residues long. Losses at the gene ends were 6 bases for V and 7 bases for J; bases not matched to a gene: 6. The CDR3: CASSPGTGEEQYF. CDR3 DNA: TGTGCCAGCAGCCCCGGGACAGGGGAAGAGCAGTACTTC.

CDR3 in amino acids: CASSYSDRLEELFF. In DNA form, the CDR3 reads TGTGCCAGCAGTTACTCCGACAGGCTGGAGGAGCTGTTTTTT. The genes are TRBV6-5 and TRBJ2-2, with D possibly matching TRBD1 (6 bases). CDR3 length: 14 amino acids. V shed 0 bases and J shed 10 bases, with 12 bases lying between them. Germline V gene sequence: CDR1 MNHEY, CDR2 SVGAGI.

The chain is built from TRBV20-1 and TRBJ2-3; maybe TRBD2 (6 bases). V lost 6 bases and J 7 bases, leaving 29 bases between the germline ends. The CDR3 covers 17 residues. Germline V gene sequence: CDR1 DFQATT, CDR2 SNEGSKA (reference sequence). This CDR3 reads CSARIPRDPSYPYTQYF. The CDR3 DNA is TGCAGTGCCCGAATCCCGCGGGACCCCTCCTACCCGTATACGCAGTATTTT.

The chain employs TRBV27 and TRBJ2-7, with 9 bases matching TRBD2. The CDR3 sequence is 14 residues long. The V segment lost 5 bases and the J segment 5 bases; nucleotides outside the gene matches: 7. Germline loops: CDR1 MNHEY, CDR2 SMNVEV (reference sequence). CDR3 coding DNA: TGTGCCAGCAGTAATGGGGGACTAGCAAACGAGCAGTACTTC. Translating gives CASSNGGLANEQYF.

V and J are TRBV7-9 and TRBJ2-7, with unresolved D. Per the germline V gene, CDR1 is SEHNR and CDR2 is FQNEAQ (reference sequence). Trimming removed 5 bases at V and 3 bases at J, with 17 bases between. The CDR3 loop spans 15 amino acids. CDR3 amino acids: CASSPLAGPHYEQYF. Here the CDR3 DNA reads TGTGCCAGCAGCCCCCTCGCTGGGCCCCACTACGAGCAGTACTTC.